This entry lists 8 T cell receptor beta chains sequenced from one sample in a study of shared clonotypes between healthy human individuals. As defined, naive CD8 cells were CD45RO-negative and positively selected for CCR7, with terminally differentiated effector memory CD45RA+ cells excluded. Produced via immunoSEQ multiplex PCR; TCRdb's table is partial and in-frame only. The sample carries about 2.2 million clones, roughly 93% recorded once. The sequenced sample consisted of naive CD8+ T cells from PBMCs. These TCRs come from a man aged 18 to 29 in good health. Some clones in this sample may be carry-over from other donors' samples.

The chain joins TRBV9 to TRBJ2-7; TRBD2 aligns across 8 bases. The germline CDR1 and CDR2 sequences are SGDLS and YYNGEE. The CDR3 is 16 residues long. The ends lost 0 bases at V and 5 bases at J; junction bases unmatched: 10. This CDR3 reads CASSVDLAGGKNEQYF. CDR3 coding DNA: TGTGCCAGCAGCGTAGATTTGGCGGGGGGAAAAAACGAGCAGTACTTC.

The chain carries TRBV19 and TRBJ2-7, with D possibly being TRBD1 (5 bases). Germline CDR1 is LNHDA and CDR2 is SQIVND (reference sequence). The CDR3 is 14 amino acids. Trimming removed 4 bases from V and 3 bases from J, with 13 bases in between. The CDR3 bases are TGTGCCAGTAGTACCCCAGGGCCACTCTACGAGCAGTACTTC. Its protein is CASSTPGPLYEQYF.

The gene calls are TRBV11-3 and TRBJ2-7; no firm D call. CDR1 and CDR2 from the germline V gene are SGHNT and YENEEA. V was cut by 4 bases and J by 7 bases, with 20 bases left in between. The CDR3 extends over 15 amino acids. DNA for the CDR3: TGTGCCAGCAGCTCCACGAGGTCGGCCGTGGGGGAGCAGTACTTC. As protein: CASSSTRSAVGEQYF. Full variable domain (remainder filled in from reference TRBV11-3 and TRBJ2-7): EAGVVQSPRYKIIEKKQPVAFWCNPISGHNTLYWYLQNLGQGPELLIRYENEEAVDDSQLPKDRFSAERLKGVDSTLKIQPAELGDSAVYLCASSSTRSAVGEQYFGPGTRLTVT.

The chain carries TRBV5-1 and TRBJ2-2; 12 nucleotides agree with TRBD2. Unmatched junction bases numbered 26, after V lost 4 bases and J lost 1 base. Per the germline V gene, CDR1 is SGHRS and CDR2 is YFSETQ. The CDR3 length is 24 residues. The CDR3 DNA reads as TGCGCCAGCAGCCCGTACCCTTTTATACCCCGACTAGCGGGAGCCGGAATGAACACCGGGGAGCTGTTTTTT. This sequence encodes CASSPYPFIPRLAGAGMNTGELFF.

The chain links TRBV7-2 to TRBJ2-7; perhaps TRBD2 as D (6 bases). Trimming left V 5 bases short and J 0 bases short, with 14 bases between. Looked up from germline, CDR1 is SGHTA and CDR2 is FQGNSA. The CDR3 is 15 residues long. The DNA of the CDR3 is TGTGCCAGCAGCCCTAGGGGACTCAGCTCCTACGAGCAGTACTTC. This sequence encodes CASSPRGLSSYEQYF.

The chain links TRBV7-6 to TRBJ2-3, with TRBD2 identical over 11 bases. This CDR3 spans 15 amino acids. J was trimmed by 3 bases and V by 5 bases; bases with no gene match: 4. The V gene's germline CDR1 is SGHVS and CDR2 FNYEAQ. DNA of the CDR3: TGTGCCAGCAGCACCTTAGCGGGAGGGACAGATACGCAGTATTTT. This codes for CASSTLAGGTDTQYF.

In regard to this clone: Distinct nucleotide sequences in the sample also encode this CDR3. This sequence joins TRBV29-1 and TRBJ1-1; TRBD1 matches at 8 bases. Germline CDR1 SQVTM, CDR2 ANQGSEA. This CDR3 is 12 amino acids long. Losses at the gene ends were 6 bases for V and 1 base for J; bases not matched to a gene: 1. The CDR3 coding sequence is TGCAGCGTCGGGACAGGGAACACTGAAGCTTTCTTT. This encodes CSVGTGNTEAFF.

The J gene is TRBJ2-1, the V gene TRBV9; 7 bases agree with TRBD1. The CDR3 runs to 16 residues. V was pared by 0 bases and J by 3 bases, with 6 bases of the junction left unmatched. The germline CDR1 and CDR2 sequences are SGDLS and YYNGEE. The CDR3 reads CASSVDRDSLYNEQFF. The DNA of the CDR3 is TGTGCCAGCAGCGTAGACCGGGACAGCCTCTACAATGAGCAGTTCTTC.